This T cell receptor beta chain originates from a study of shared clonotypes between healthy human individuals. Whole-study findings and limits: Researchers sampled only blood; tissue repertoires likely differ. Among a few donors, approximately 5% of naive CD4 clonotypes were found in common.

Measured with immunoSEQ multiplex PCR; TCRdb has only the in-frame clones, and not every one. This table has about 2 million clones, approximately 94% appearing once. As to this clone: Its target is not known.

Naivety among CD8 cells was defined by CD45RO negativity and positive CCR7 selection, thereby excluding terminally differentiated effector memory CD45RA+ cells. This TCR was sampled from a man aged 18 to 29 in good health. Sequenced material: naive CD8+ T cells sorted from blood.

Here the CDR3 DNA reads TGTGCCGGGGTTCGGGGGTTCGCTGAAGCTTTCTTT. It translates to CAGVRGFAEAFF. The chain couples TRBV2 to TRBJ1-1; D is perhaps TRBD1 (5 bases). V was clipped by 11 bases and J by 6 bases, with 16 bases between them. CDR3 size: 12 residues. Germline values: CDR1 SNHLY, CDR2 FYNNEI.